These 13 T cell receptor beta chains were all obtained from the same sample, sequenced in a study of blood T cell repertoires in COVID-19. TCRdb's copy holds only in-frame clones and misses some; the assay was immunoSEQ multiplex PCR. The top ten hold under 5.5% of the sample, which has 250,000 to 300,000 clones, approximately 82% seen once. The sequencing input was peripheral blood. The receptors shown here come from a man aged 55 to 70 who had recovered from COVID-19.

This clone was found a few times. J is TRBJ2-7 and V is TRBV5-4; 7 bases align to TRBD2. The germline gives CDR1 SGHNT, CDR2 YYREEE (reference sequence). CDR3 length equals 14 residues. The trim removed 5 bases at V and 0 bases at J, leaving 5 bases unmatched. DNA of the CDR3: TGTGCCAGCAGACTAGCGCTAAGCTCCTACGAGCAGTACTTC. Residues: CASRLALSSYEQYF.

The chain has TRBV2 and TRBJ2-1; TRBD1 matches at 9 bases. The ends lost 4 bases at V and 9 bases at J; junction bases unmatched: 4. This CDR3 spans 13 amino acids. The germline gives CDR1 SNHLY, CDR2 FYNNEI. The CDR3 sequence: CASSGDRAAEQFF. CDR3 in DNA: TGTGCCAGCAGTGGGGACAGGGCGGCTGAGCAGTTCTTC.

The rearrangement links TRBV6-1 to TRBJ2-2; 7 bases are shared with TRBD1. This CDR3 is 16 amino acids long. Germline lookup yields CDR1 MNHNS and CDR2 SASEGT. V lost 2 bases to trimming and J lost 5 bases; unmatched junction nucleotides: 8. The CDR3 loop is CASSEYRGLPTGELFF. The CDR3 DNA reads TGTGCCAGCAGTGAATACAGGGGCCTCCCGACCGGGGAGCTGTTTTTT.

The rearrangement joins TRBV28 to TRBJ1-6, with 8 bases aligning to TRBD1. Germline V lookup: CDR1 MDHEN, CDR2 SYDVKM. The CDR3 is 18 amino acids. Trimming removed 6 bases from V and 0 bases from J; junction bases left unmatched: 10. The CDR3 DNA reads TGTGCCAGCAGACTGAGGACAGGGCAGACCTCCTATAATTCACCCCTCCACTTT. This gives the protein CASRLRTGQTSYNSPLHF.

The gene calls are TRBV6-1 and TRBJ1-1; D not resolved. The V and J ends lost 1 base and 3 bases respectively, with 12 bases between them. This CDR3 has 15 amino acids. Per the germline V gene, CDR1 is MNHNS and CDR2 is SASEGT. This chain's CDR3 is CASSEDAGLYTEAFF. CDR3 sequence (DNA): TGTGCCAGCAGTGAAGACGCAGGATTGTACACTGAAGCTTTCTTT.

The V and J genes are TRBV3-1 (or the pseudogene TRBV3-2) and TRBJ2-1; D not resolved. The V gene lost 1 base and the J gene lost 10 bases, with 5 bases spanning the gap. Germline assignment: CDR1 LGHDT and CDR2 YNNKEL (reference sequence). CDR3 length: 11 amino acids. The CDR3 spells CASSQVSEQFF. The CDR3 DNA sequence: TGTGCCAGCAGCCAAGTTAGCGAGCAGTTCTTC.

The V gene is TRBV7-2, the J gene TRBJ2-1; 11 positions agree with TRBD1. V was pared by 5 bases and J by 7 bases, with 10 bases of the junction left unmatched. The CDR3 loop spans 16 amino acids. Germline assignment: CDR1 SGHTA and CDR2 FQGNSA. CDR3 bases: TGTGCCAGCAGCAGAGAGGGGACAGGGGGTAGGAATGAGCAGTTCTTC. Translation: CASSREGTGGRNEQFF.

The rearrangement uses TRBV6-5 and TRBJ2-5; TRBD1 matches at 7 bases. V shed 4 bases and J 3 bases; nucleotides not matched to a gene: 2. Germline values: CDR1 MNHEY, CDR2 SVGAGI. CDR3 length: 13 amino acids. CDR3 nucleotides: TGTGCCAGCAGTTGGGGACAGAAAGAGACCCAGTACTTC. It translates to CASSWGQKETQYF.

The rearrangement uses TRBV5-1 and TRBJ2-7; 8 bases are a match to TRBD1. This CDR3 is 15 amino acids long. Germline CDR1 and CDR2: SGHRS and YFSETQ. With V trimmed by 4 bases and J by 3 bases, 9 bases remained unmatched. The CDR3 DNA reads TGCGCCAGCAGCCCCACCTGGGACAGGATCTACGAGCAGTACTTC. Translated, it gives CASSPTWDRIYEQYF.

J is TRBJ1-6 and V is TRBV28; 7 bases fit TRBD1. Germline V gene lookup returns CDR1 MDHEN and CDR2 SYDVKM. V shed 7 bases and J 0 bases; nucleotides not matched to a gene: 6. The CDR3 consists of 16 residues. CDR3 bases: TGTGCCAGCACCCTACAGGGGTACTCCTATAATTCACCCCTCCACTTT. Protein product: CASTLQGYSYNSPLHF. Full variable domain (missing parts from reference TRBV28 and TRBJ1-6): DVKVTQSSRYLVKRTGEKVFLECVQDMDHENMFWYRQDPGLGLRLIYFSYDVKMKEKGDIPEGYSVSREKKERFSLILESASTNQTSMYLCASTLQGYSYNSPLHFGNGTRLTVT.

V gene TRBV5-1 combines with J gene TRBJ2-5; 10 positions agree with TRBD1. V shed 4 bases and J 5 bases; nucleotides not matched to a gene: 5. CDR1 and CDR2 (germline): SGHRS, YFSETQ. CDR3 size: 14 residues. CDR3 in amino acids: CASSGGQGLETQYF. The DNA of the CDR3 is TGCGCCAGCAGCGGGGGACAGGGGTTGGAGACCCAGTACTTC.

This sequence joins TRBV5-1 and TRBJ2-4, with TRBD2 as a possible D gene (6 bases). V was cut by 4 bases and J by 3 bases, with 20 bases left in between. This CDR3 is built from 17 residues. From germline, CDR1 is SGHRS and CDR2 YFSETQ. The CDR3 spells CASSETPSSGYKNIQYF. The CDR3 region has the DNA TGCGCCAGCAGCGAAACCCCCAGTAGCGGCTACAAAAACATTCAGTACTTC. Complete variable domain (other parts from reference TRBV5-1 and TRBJ2-4): KAGVTQTPRYLIKTRGQQVTLSCSPISGHRSVSWYQQTPGQGLQFLFEYFSETQRNKGNFPGRFSGRQFSNSRSEMNVSTLELGDSALYLCASSETPSSGYKNIQYFGAGTRLSVL.

This clone was counted between two and nine times. The chain recombines TRBV4-2 with TRBJ2-2; D possibly corresponds to TRBD2 (6 bases). The germline V and J ends were trimmed by 2 bases and 5 bases, with 18 bases remaining between them. Germline V CDR1 and CDR2: LGHNA, YNFKEQ. The CDR3 has 17 residues. CDR3 sequence (DNA): TGTGCCAGCAGCCAATGGGGGATGGAGGGCCGGACCGGGGAGCTGTTTTTT. Encoded protein: CASSQWGMEGRTGELFF.